The 10 T cell receptor beta chains given below trace back to one sample, sequenced in a study of T cells in localized non-small cell lung cancer. Data came from immunoSEQ multiplex PCR; TCRdb stores just in-frame clones and leaves some out. Of around 140,000 clones in the sample, around 90% were seen once. This specimen consisted of peripheral blood, obtained before any cancer treatment. The receptor set was obtained from a female donor older than 55 with stage I lung adenocarcinoma.

The chain is built from TRBV19 and TRBJ1-2; 8 nucleotides line up with TRBD1. Per germline, CDR1 LNHDA and CDR2 SQIVND (reference sequence). This CDR3 region has 13 residues. V was pared by 4 bases and J by 7 bases, with 5 bases of the junction left unmatched. CDR3 nucleotide sequence: TGTGCCAGTAGTAGAGAGACAGGGGCTGGCTACACCTTC. It is translated as CASSRETGAGYTF. Looking up the rest from reference TRBV19 and TRBJ1-2 gives the full variable domain: DGGITQSPKYLFRKEGQNVTLSCEQNLNHDAMYWYRQDPGQGLRLIYYSQIVNDFQKGDIAEGYSVSREKKESFPLTVTSAQKNPTAFYLCASSRETGAGYTFGSGTRLTVV.

The chain employs TRBV27 and TRBJ1-5, with 7 positions matching TRBD1. Germline CDR1 is MNHEY and CDR2 is SMNVEV (reference sequence). The ends lost 10 bases at V and 5 bases at J; junction bases unmatched: 11. CDR3 length equals 14 residues. The CDR3 nucleotides read TGTGCCACCCGACAGGGACGGACCCATCAGCCCCAGCATTTT. It codes for CATRQGRTHQPQHF.

This clone was recorded only once. The V gene is TRBV6-5, the J gene TRBJ2-7; TRBD2 might be the D (6 bases). CDR3 size: 14 residues. V lost 5 bases and J lost 3, with 14 bases in between. The V gene's germline CDR1 is MNHEY and CDR2 SVGAGI. The CDR3 reads CASSRSPEGYEQYF. In DNA form, the CDR3 reads TGTGCCAGCAGTCGATCCCCGGAGGGCTACGAGCAGTACTTC.

The chain recombines TRBV5-1 with TRBJ2-5, with 8 bases lining up with TRBD1. The DNA end is a closer match to TRBJ2-7, so the J assignment may be wrong. Germline assignment: CDR1 SGHRS and CDR2 YFSETQ. CDR3 length equals 14 residues. In DNA, the CDR3 is TGCGCCAGCAGCTGGAGTACAGGGGGCTACGAGCAGTACTTC. Its translation is CASSWSTGGYEQYF.

This chain connects TRBV10-1 to TRBJ1-2, with D possibly TRBD1 on 5 matching bases. Per the germline V gene, CDR1 is WNHNN and CDR2 is SYGVQD (reference sequence). This CDR3 is built from 13 residues. V lost 5 bases to trimming and J lost 4 bases, with 11 bases between them. The CDR3 nucleotides are TGCGCCAGCAGTCCTGACAGTATCTATGGCTACACCTTC. The encoded protein is CASSPDSIYGYTF.

The chain links TRBV9 to TRBJ2-3; TRBD1 is a possible D gene (7 bases). The CDR3 has 16 amino acids. V was cut by 4 bases and J by 4 bases, with 19 bases left in between. Germline V gives CDR1 SGDLS, CDR2 YYNGEE. As DNA, the CDR3 is TGTGCCAGCAGCCCCAGGGGGGCAGGGTCACCAGATACGCAGTATTTT. Its protein product is CASSPRGAGSPDTQYF.

The chain has TRBV28 and TRBJ2-5; D tentatively fits TRBD1 or TRBD2 (6 bases each). The V end lost 10 bases, the J end lost 0 bases, and 12 bases lay between the germline ends. Germline V gene sequence: CDR1 MDHEN, CDR2 SYDVKM. CDR3 length equals 13 residues. The CDR3 nucleotides are TGTGCCACCGCTAGGGGGGACCAAGAGACCCAGTACTTC. Amino acids: CATARGDQETQYF.

The chain joins TRBV10-1 to TRBJ2-1; D remains unclear. Trimming took 3 bases from V and 3 from J, leaving 12 bases between them. The CDR3 is made up of 15 amino acids. Germline V CDR1 and CDR2: WNHNN, SYGVQD (reference sequence). The CDR3 is CASSDQAGSYNEQFF. CDR3 sequence (DNA): TGCGCCAGCAGTGACCAAGCCGGCAGCTACAATGAGCAGTTCTTC.

This clone came up once. The chain recombines TRBV28 with TRBJ1-2; unclear D gene. Germline CDR1 and CDR2: MDHEN and SYDVKM. V was pared by 7 bases and J by 3 bases, with 9 bases between. The CDR3 runs to 12 residues. In DNA, the CDR3 is TGTGCCAGCACTAGGGAGGACTATGGCTACACCTTC. Protein product: CASTREDYGYTF.

The CDR3 protein is CASSRRTSGTDTQYF. The CDR3 DNA reads TGTGCCAGCAGCCGTCGGACTAGCGGGACAGATACGCAGTATTTT. The V gene is TRBV5-6, the J gene TRBJ2-3; 11 positions agree with TRBD2. Germline assignment: CDR1 SGHDT and CDR2 YYEEEE. The CDR3 runs 15 residues. The V and J ends lost 4 bases and 3 bases, in that order; junction bases with no gene match: 4.